A single sample gave rise to the 23 T cell receptor beta chains below, sequenced in a study of lymphopenia after photon versus proton radiotherapy. TCRdb's copy holds only in-frame clones and misses some; the assay was immunoSEQ multiplex PCR. The sample contains 15,000 or so clones, 82% of which appear only once. The source material was peripheral blood, sampled from a patient treated with photon-based radiotherapy. These TCRs come from a man aged 50 to 60 with gastric cancer.

The chain combines TRBV5-6 with TRBJ2-6, with 10 bases aligning to TRBD2. The CDR3 loop spans 17 amino acids. V was clipped by 4 bases and J by 0 bases; unmatched bases: 4. In germline, CDR1 is SGHDT, CDR2 YYEEEE. CDR3 DNA: TGTGCCAGCAGCGTAGCGGGGGGTTTCTCTGGGGCCAACGTCCTGACTTTC. Translation: CASSVAGGFSGANVLTF.

This chain connects TRBV9 to TRBJ2-1; either TRBD1 or TRBD2 may fit D (6 bases each). Germline assignment: CDR1 SGDLS and CDR2 YYNGEE. The CDR3 length is 16 residues. V was clipped by 3 bases and J by 3 bases, with 16 bases between them. CDR3 DNA: TGTGCCAGCAGCGCACAGGGAGGTCCCCACTACAATGAGCAGTTCTTC. It yields the protein CASSAQGGPHYNEQFF. Full variable domain (remainder filled in from reference TRBV9 and TRBJ2-1): DSGVTQTPKHLITATGQRVTLRCSPRSGDLSVYWYQQSLDQGLQFLIQYYNGEERAKGNILERFSAQQFPDLHSELNLSSLELGDSALYFCASSAQGGPHYNEQFFGPGTRLTVL.

This rearrangement joins TRBV9 to TRBJ2-3, with 7 bases that match TRBD1. The CDR3 totals 14 residues. From germline, CDR1 is SGDLS and CDR2 YYNGEE. V trimming: 0 bases; J trimming: 11 bases; junction bases outside the gene matches: 9. The CDR3 here is CASSVAKGQAVQYF. The CDR3 nucleotides read TGTGCCAGCAGCGTAGCTAAAGGACAGGCGGTGCAGTATTTT. The entire variable domain, with the rest obtained from reference TRBV9 and TRBJ2-3, is as follows: DSGVTQTPKHLITATGQRVTLRCSPRSGDLSVYWYQQSLDQGLQFLIQYYNGEERAKGNILERFSAQQFPDLHSELNLSSLELGDSALYFCASSVAKGQAVQYFGPGTRLTVL.

This clone is a singleton in its sample. The J gene is TRBJ2-5, the V gene TRBV15; tentative D call: TRBD2 (6 bases). The germline V gene encodes CDR1 LNHNV and CDR2 YYDKDF (reference sequence). V was trimmed by 4 bases and J by 1 base, leaving 10 bases between them. The CDR3 has 14 amino acids. The CDR3 DNA follows: TGTGCCACCAGCACGATGGGGGGCCAAGAGACCCAGTACTTC. Translation gives CATSTMGGQETQYF.

A few counts support this clone. The chain couples TRBV5-1 to TRBJ2-3, with D perhaps given as TRBD1 or TRBD2 (5 bases each). This CDR3 has 13 amino acids. V dropped 5 bases and J dropped 4 bases, with 11 bases sitting between them. The germline V gene encodes CDR1 SGHRS and CDR2 YFSETQ. In DNA, the CDR3 is TGCGCCAGCAGAGGTAGGGACCCAGATACGCAGTATTTT. Translating it yields CASRGRDPDTQYF.

The chain uses TRBV7-3 and TRBJ2-3; D is unresolved. V lost 2 bases, J lost 0 bases, and 6 bases lay in between. Per germline, CDR1 SGHTA and CDR2 FQGTGA. This CDR3 has 14 residues. The DNA for the CDR3 is TGTGCCAGCAGCTTAGATCAAAGCACAGATACGCAGTATTTT. Amino acids: CASSLDQSTDTQYF.

Only one count was recorded for this clone. This sequence joins TRBV7-4 and TRBJ2-7; D tentatively fits TRBD1 or TRBD2 (5 bases each). Germline CDR1 reads SGHVT; CDR2 reads SQSDAQ. The CDR3 sequence is 12 residues long. V lost 1 base, J lost 5 bases, and 6 bases lay in between. As DNA, the CDR3 is TGTGCCAGCAGCTTAGGAGGGGACGAGCAGTACTTC. It encodes CASSLGGDEQYF.

V is TRBV29-1 and J is TRBJ2-2, with 9 bases aligning to TRBD2. V was pared by 7 bases and J by 0 bases, with 9 bases of the junction left unmatched. Germline V lookup: CDR1 SQVTM, CDR2 ANQGSEA. The CDR3 is made up of 16 amino acids. The CDR3 DNA reads TGCAGCGCCATCAAAAGCGGGGGGTCGAACACCGGGGAGCTGTTTTTT. Translated, it gives CSAIKSGGSNTGELFF.

The V call is TRBV6-6, the J call TRBJ2-5, with D perhaps matching TRBD1 or TRBD2 (7 bases each). V lost 11 bases and J 4 bases, leaving 17 bases between the germline ends. The V gene's germline CDR1 is MNHNY and CDR2 SVGAGI (reference sequence). This CDR3 spans 13 amino acids. CDR3 protein: CAVGRGGGETQYF. Written as DNA, the CDR3 is TGTGCCGTGGGCAGGGGGGGAGGAGAGACCCAGTACTTC.

The rearrangement links TRBV25-1 to TRBJ2-3, with 13 bases that match TRBD2. The CDR3 has 15 residues. V shed 4 bases, J shed 6 bases, and the junction held 4 bases outside the gene matches. The germline gives CDR1 MGHDK, CDR2 SYGVNS. CDR3 amino acids: CASSGWTSGGDTQYF. Here the CDR3 DNA reads TGTGCCAGCAGTGGGTGGACTAGCGGGGGTGATACGCAGTATTTT.

This chain uses TRBV4-3 with TRBJ1-2; 7 bases fit TRBD1. V dropped 3 bases and J dropped 3; count of bases not matched to a gene: 10. Per the germline V gene, CDR1 is LGHNA and CDR2 is YSLEER. There are 16 residues in the CDR3. CDR3 sequence: CASSHHSIDRDYGYTF. Here the CDR3 DNA reads TGCGCCAGCAGCCATCACTCCATTGACAGGGACTATGGCTACACCTTC.

The chain is built from TRBV7-9 and TRBJ2-2; either TRBD1 or TRBD2 may supply D (5 bases each). Trimming pared 5 bases from V and 1 base from J, leaving 14 bases between. Germline loops: CDR1 SEHNR, CDR2 FQNEAQ (reference sequence). This CDR3 region has 16 residues. The CDR3 loop reads CASSALRGVNTGELFF. CDR3 coding DNA: TGTGCCAGCAGCGCTCTGAGGGGCGTGAACACCGGGGAGCTGTTTTTT. Drawing the rest from reference TRBV7-9 and TRBJ2-2, the complete variable domain is DTGVSQNPRHKITKRGQNVTFRCDPISEHNRLYWYRQTLGQGPEFLTYFQNEAQLEKSRLLSDRFSAERPKGSFSTLEIQRTEQGDSAMYLCASSALRGVNTGELFFGEGSRLTVL.

The chain combines TRBV4-1 with TRBJ2-7, with 7 bases that match TRBD1. The V segment lost 0 bases and the J segment 7 bases; nucleotides outside the gene matches: 9. The germline CDR1 and CDR2 sequences are MGHRA and YSYEKL. This CDR3 is 15 amino acids long. The CDR3 bases are TGCGCCAGCAGCCAAGACGAGACAGGGTTGGGGGAGCAGTACTTC. It is translated as CASSQDETGLGEQYF.

The J gene is TRBJ2-5, the V gene TRBV4-2; a weak D match, TRBD1 (6 bases). CDR1 LGHNA and CDR2 YNFKEQ come from the germline V gene. The CDR3 runs to 15 residues. Trimming left V 0 bases short and J 1 base short, with 9 bases between. The CDR3 DNA sequence: TGTGCCAGCAGCCAAGAACAGGGAGCCCAAGAGACCCAGTACTTC. It translates to CASSQEQGAQETQYF.

This clone was observed a single time. The chain is built from TRBV12-5 and TRBJ1-2; weak D call: TRBD1 (6 bases). The CDR3 runs 15 residues. CDR1 is LGHNT and CDR2 is FRNRAP in the germline V gene. The V gene lost 1 base and the J gene lost 0 bases, with 9 bases spanning the gap. As DNA, the CDR3 is TGTGCTAGTGGTTTGGGGGACACCACTAACTATGGCTACACCTTC. It translates to CASGLGDTTNYGYTF.

This chain uses TRBV4-1 with TRBJ1-4, with a weak D call TRBD1 (6 bases). The germline V gene has CDR1 MGHRA and CDR2 YSYEKL. There are 13 residues in the CDR3. V was clipped by 5 bases and J by 8 bases, with 12 bases between them. In nucleotides, the CDR3 is TGCGCCAGCAGCTTCTTAGGGGGGGAAAAACTGTTTTTT. It specifies CASSFLGGEKLFF.

The chain is built from TRBV29-1 and TRBJ1-1; D uncertain. Germline V gene data show CDR1 as SQVTM and CDR2 as ANQGSEA. This CDR3 contains 12 residues. Deletions cut 3 bases from V and 1 base from J, with 6 bases between. The CDR3 DNA is TGCAGCGTTGATATTGCGAACACTGAAGCTTTCTTT. Translating it yields CSVDIANTEAFF.

A few counts support this clone. The V call is TRBV19, the J call TRBJ1-5; weak D call: TRBD1 (6 bases). CDR3 size: 13 residues. The V end was cut by 8 bases, the J end by 7 bases, with 15 bases between. Germline assignment: CDR1 LNHDA and CDR2 SQIVND (reference sequence). The CDR3 reads CASLGQGIQPQHF. In nucleotides, the CDR3 is TGTGCCAGTCTCGGGCAGGGGATCCAGCCCCAGCATTTT.

V is TRBV9 and J is TRBJ2-6, with a tentative D call TRBD1 (6 bases). Germline loops: CDR1 SGDLS, CDR2 YYNGEE. This CDR3 contains 15 residues. The germline V and J ends were trimmed by 6 bases and 4 bases, with 14 bases remaining between them. CDR3 loop: CASTLGGTGANVLTF. The CDR3 DNA reads as TGTGCCAGCACCCTAGGGGGAACCGGGGCCAACGTCCTGACTTTC.

The CDR3 coding sequence is TGTGCCAGTAATGGGGGGAAGGGGGATACGCAGTATTTT. It specifies CASNGGKGDTQYF. The rearrangement joins TRBV19 to TRBJ2-3, with D possibly matching TRBD2 (6 bases). Germline CDR1 and CDR2: LNHDA and SQIVND (reference sequence). V was clipped by 7 bases and J by 6 bases, with 14 bases between them. This CDR3 comprises 13 residues.

The rearrangement joins TRBV12-5 to TRBJ2-1; D not resolved. Per the germline V gene, CDR1 is LGHNT and CDR2 is FRNRAP. V lost 1 base, J lost 11 bases, and 12 bases lay in between. This CDR3 has 13 amino acids. This CDR3 reads CASGLDGGSKQFF. In nucleotides, the CDR3 is TGTGCTAGTGGTTTGGACGGTGGATCAAAGCAGTTCTTC. Complete variable domain (other parts from reference TRBV12-5 and TRBJ2-1): DARVTQTPRHKVTEMGQEVTMRCQPILGHNTVFWYRQTMMQGLELLAYFRNRAPLDDSGMPKDRFSAEMPDATLATLKIQPSEPRDSAVYFCASGLDGGSKQFFGPGTRLTVL.

The rearrangement links TRBV10-3 to TRBJ1-2; possible D gene TRBD1, 6 bases. V was pared by 3 bases and J by 8 bases, with 13 bases between. CDR3 size: 13 residues. Germline V CDR1 and CDR2: ENHRY, SYGVKD. The CDR3 here is CAISDPPGGGYTF. Written as DNA, the CDR3 is TGTGCCATCAGTGATCCTCCCGGGGGCGGCTACACCTTC.

The chain couples TRBV6-1 to TRBJ2-1; TRBD1 might be the D (6 bases). This CDR3 has 11 amino acids. Trimming removed 4 bases at V and 10 bases at J, with 8 bases between. Germline CDR1 and CDR2: MNHNS and SASEGT. The CDR3 spells CASSVDREQFF. The CDR3 region has the DNA TGTGCCAGCAGTGTTGACAGGGAGCAGTTCTTC.